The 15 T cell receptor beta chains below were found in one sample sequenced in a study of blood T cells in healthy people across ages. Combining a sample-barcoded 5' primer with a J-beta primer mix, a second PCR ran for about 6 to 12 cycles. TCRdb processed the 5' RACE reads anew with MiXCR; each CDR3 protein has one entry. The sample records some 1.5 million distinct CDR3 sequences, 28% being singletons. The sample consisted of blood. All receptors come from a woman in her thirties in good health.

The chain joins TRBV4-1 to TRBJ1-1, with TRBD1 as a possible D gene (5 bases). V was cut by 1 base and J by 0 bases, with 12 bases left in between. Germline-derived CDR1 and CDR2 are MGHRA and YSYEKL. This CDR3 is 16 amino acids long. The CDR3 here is CASSQGDGGVNTEAFF. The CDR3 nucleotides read TGCGCCAGCAGCCAAGGGGACGGGGGAGTGAACACTGAAGCTTTCTTT.

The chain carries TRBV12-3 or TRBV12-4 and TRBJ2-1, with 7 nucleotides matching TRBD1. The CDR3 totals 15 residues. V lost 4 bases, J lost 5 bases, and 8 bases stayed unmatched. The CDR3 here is CASSSHGQDDNEQFF. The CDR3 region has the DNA TGTGCCAGCAGTTCACACGGACAGGATGACAATGAGCAGTTCTTC.

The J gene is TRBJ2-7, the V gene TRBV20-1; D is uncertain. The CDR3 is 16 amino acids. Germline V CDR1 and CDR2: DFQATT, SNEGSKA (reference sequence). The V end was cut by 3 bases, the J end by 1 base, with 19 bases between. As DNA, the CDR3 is TGCAGTGCTAGTATATACAGCCTGGGGAAATCCTACGAGCAGTACTTC. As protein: CSASIYSLGKSYEQYF.

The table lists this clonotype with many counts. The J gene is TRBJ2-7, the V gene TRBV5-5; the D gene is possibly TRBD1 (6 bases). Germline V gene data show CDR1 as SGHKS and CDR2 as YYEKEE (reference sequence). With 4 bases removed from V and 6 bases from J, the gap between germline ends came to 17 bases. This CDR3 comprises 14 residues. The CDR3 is CASSVGTPRGEQYF. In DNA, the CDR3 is TGTGCCAGCAGCGTGGGGACACCCCGGGGCGAGCAGTACTTC.

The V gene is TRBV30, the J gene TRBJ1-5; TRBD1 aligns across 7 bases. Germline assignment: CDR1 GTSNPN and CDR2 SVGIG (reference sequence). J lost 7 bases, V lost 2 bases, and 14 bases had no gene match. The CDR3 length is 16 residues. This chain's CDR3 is CAWSSSSGQRQQPQHF. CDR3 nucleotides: TGTGCCTGGAGTTCTTCGTCGGGACAGAGACAACAGCCCCAGCATTTT.

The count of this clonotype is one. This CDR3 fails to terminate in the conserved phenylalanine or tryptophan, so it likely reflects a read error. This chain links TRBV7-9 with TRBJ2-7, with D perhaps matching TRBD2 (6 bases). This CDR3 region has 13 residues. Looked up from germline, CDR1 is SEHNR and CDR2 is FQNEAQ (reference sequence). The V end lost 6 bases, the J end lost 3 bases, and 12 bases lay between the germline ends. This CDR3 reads CASSPTGSYEQYL. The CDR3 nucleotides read TGTGCCAGCAGTCCCACCGGGAGCTACGAGCAGTACCTC.

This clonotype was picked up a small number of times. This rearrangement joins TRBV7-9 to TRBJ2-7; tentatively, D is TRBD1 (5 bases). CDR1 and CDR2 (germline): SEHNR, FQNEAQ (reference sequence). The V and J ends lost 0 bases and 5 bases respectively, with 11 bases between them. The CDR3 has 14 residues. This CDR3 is CASSLAGREDEQYF. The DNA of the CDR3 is TGTGCCAGCAGCTTAGCGGGCAGGGAAGACGAGCAGTACTTC.

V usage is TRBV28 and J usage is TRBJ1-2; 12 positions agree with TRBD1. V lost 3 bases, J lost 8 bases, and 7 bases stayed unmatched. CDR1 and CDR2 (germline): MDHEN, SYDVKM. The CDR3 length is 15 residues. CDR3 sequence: CASSFPGTGGRGYTF. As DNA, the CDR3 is TGTGCCAGCAGTTTCCCCGGGACAGGGGGCCGGGGCTACACCTTC.

As DNA, the CDR3 is TGTGCCAGCAGCCAAGTAGGCCTGGGGGCCTACGAGCAGTACTTC. It is translated as CASSQVGLGAYEQYF. The rearrangement joins TRBV3-1 to TRBJ2-7; D tentatively reads TRBD1 or TRBD2 (5 bases each). From germline, CDR1 is LGHDT and CDR2 YNNKEL (reference sequence). V lost 1 base and J 2 bases, leaving 12 bases between the germline ends. The CDR3 has 15 residues.

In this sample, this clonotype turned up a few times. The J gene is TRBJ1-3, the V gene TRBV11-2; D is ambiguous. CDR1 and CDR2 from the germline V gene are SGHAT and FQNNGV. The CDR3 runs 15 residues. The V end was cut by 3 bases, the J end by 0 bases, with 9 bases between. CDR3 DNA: TGTGCCAGCAGCTTGGAACGAATCTCTGGAAACACCATATATTTT. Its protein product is CASSLERISGNTIYF.

CDR3 region: CATTSPDLTDTQYF. The DNA for the CDR3 is TGTGCCACCACATCTCCGGATCTCACAGATACGCAGTATTTT. The chain uses TRBV12-3 or TRBV12-4 and TRBJ2-3; D call uncertain. This CDR3 comprises 14 residues. The germline V and J ends were trimmed by 10 bases and 2 bases, with 16 bases remaining between them.

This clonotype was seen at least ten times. The CDR3 spells CASSENEKQFF. The CDR3 coding sequence is TGTGCCAGCAGTGAAAACGAAAAGCAGTTCTTC. The chain links TRBV6-1 to TRBJ2-1, with D unclear. V was cut by 2 bases and J by 11 bases, with 7 bases left in between. Germline V gene data show CDR1 as MNHNS and CDR2 as SASEGT. This CDR3 comprises 11 residues.

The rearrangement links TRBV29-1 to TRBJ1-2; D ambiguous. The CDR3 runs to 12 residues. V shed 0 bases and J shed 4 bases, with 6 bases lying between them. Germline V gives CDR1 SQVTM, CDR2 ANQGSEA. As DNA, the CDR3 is TGCAGCGTTGAAGAGGCCATCTATGGCTACACCTTC. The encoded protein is CSVEEAIYGYTF. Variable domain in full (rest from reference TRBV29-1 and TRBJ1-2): SAVISQKPSRDICQRGTSLTIQCQVDSQVTMMFWYRQQPGQSLTLIATANQGSEATYESGFVIDKFPISRPNLTFSTLTVSNMSPEDSSIYLCSVEEAIYGYTFGSGTRLTVV.

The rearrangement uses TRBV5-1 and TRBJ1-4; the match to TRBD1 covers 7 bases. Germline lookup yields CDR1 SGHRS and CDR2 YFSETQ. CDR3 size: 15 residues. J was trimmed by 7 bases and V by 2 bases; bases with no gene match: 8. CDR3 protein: CASSFPGQTSEKLFF. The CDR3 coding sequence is TGCGCCAGCAGCTTCCCGGGACAGACAAGTGAAAAACTGTTTTTT.

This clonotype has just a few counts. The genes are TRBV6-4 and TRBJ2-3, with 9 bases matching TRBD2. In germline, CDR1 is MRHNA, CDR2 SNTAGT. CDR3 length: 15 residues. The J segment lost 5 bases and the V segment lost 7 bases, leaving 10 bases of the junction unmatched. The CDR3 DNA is TGTGCCAGCAACCGACTAGCGGCATTCGTAGATACGCAGTATTTT. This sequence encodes CASNRLAAFVDTQYF.